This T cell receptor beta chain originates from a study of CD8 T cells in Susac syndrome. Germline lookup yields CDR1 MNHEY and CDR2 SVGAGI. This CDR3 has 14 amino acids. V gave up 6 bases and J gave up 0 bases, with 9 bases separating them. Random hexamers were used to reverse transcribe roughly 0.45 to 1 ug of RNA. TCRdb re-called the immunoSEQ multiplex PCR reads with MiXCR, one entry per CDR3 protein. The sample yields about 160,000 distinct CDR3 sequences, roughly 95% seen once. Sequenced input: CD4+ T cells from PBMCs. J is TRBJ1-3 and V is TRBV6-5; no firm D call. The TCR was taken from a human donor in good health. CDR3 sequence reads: CASRGFGSGNTIYF. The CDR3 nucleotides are TGTGCCAGCAGAGGGTTTGGCTCTGGAAACACCATATATTTT.